The 9 T cell receptor beta chains below were found in one sample sequenced in a study of shared clonotypes between healthy human individuals (dated by TCRdb to 2019 to 2021). The library relied on the immunoSEQ multiplex PCR assay. TCRdb provides this immuneACCESS table in a form limited to in-frame rearrangements. Some clones are lacking; in checked studies, under half of them reflect an unresolved V gene, and why the rest are absent is not known. For this sample the table gives approximately 1,000,000 clones, of which 75% to 80% were detected only once. Of the sample, roughly 0.56% is held by the ten largest clones. Sequencing was performed on memory CD4+ T cells from PBMCs. The cell subset or site label for this specimen denotes: CD45RA-negative fraction. Receptors originate from a man aged 18 to 29 in good health. Some clones in this sample may be carry-over from other donors' samples.

The rearrangement uses TRBV28 and TRBJ1-5; no reliable D call. The CDR3 consists of 14 residues. V lost 10 bases to trimming and J lost 6 bases, with 19 bases between them. Germline CDR1 MDHEN, CDR2 SYDVKM. In nucleotides, the CDR3 is TGTGCCACAAAAAGCGGCGGTCGGGCTCAGCCCCAGCATTTT. Translation: CATKSGGRAQPQHF.

A note on this clone: A much larger clone differs by one base, so this may be a read error. CDR3 residues: CASSFKGNTEAFF. The CDR3 nucleotides read TGTGCCAGCAGCTTTAAAGGGAACACTGAAGCTTTCTTT. This chain joins TRBV7-9 and TRBJ1-1; D remains ambiguous. Looked up from germline, CDR1 is SEHNR and CDR2 is FQNEAQ (reference sequence). This CDR3 is 13 amino acids long. The V and J ends lost 3 bases and 1 base respectively, with 6 bases between them.

This clone has only a few counts. A read error may account for a junction end that differs from germline. The chain recombines TRBV19 with TRBJ2-2; 9 nucleotides line up with TRBD1. Germline CDR1 is LNHDA and CDR2 is SQIVND (reference sequence). This CDR3 spans 18 amino acids. In nucleotides, the CDR3 is TGTGCCAGTAGTCCGCCTTGGCCGGGACAGGGAGACACGGGGGAGCTGTTTTTT. Translation gives CASSPPWPGQGDTGELFF. The full variable domain, completed using reference TRBV19 and TRBJ2-2, is DGGITQSPKYLFRKEGQNVTLSCEQNLNHDAMYWYRQDPGQGLRLIYYSQIVNDFQKGDIAEGYSVSREKKESFPLTVTSAQKNPTAFYLCASSPPWPGQGDTGELFFGEGSRLTVL.

The CDR3 nucleotides read TGTGCCAGCAGCAGCGGACAGGGCCTTCAAGAGACCCAGTACTTC. Translation gives CASSSGQGLQETQYF. This rearrangement joins TRBV28 to TRBJ2-5; 8 bases map to TRBD1. Germline V gene lookup returns CDR1 MDHEN and CDR2 SYDVKM. This CDR3 has 15 amino acids. After removal of 6 bases from V and 2 bases from J, the junction contained 8 bases not matched to a gene.

The rearrangement links TRBV2 to TRBJ2-7, with D hard to call. The CDR3 spans 12 residues. Germline V CDR1 and CDR2: SNHLY, FYNNEI. V lost 4 bases and J 9 bases, leaving 13 bases between the germline ends. This CDR3 is CASSGIVDAQYF. DNA for the CDR3: TGTGCCAGCAGTGGAATAGTTGATGCGCAGTACTTC.

Turning to this clone: A much larger clone differs from this one at a single base, so this may be a read error. This same CDR3 is encoded by further DNA sequences in the sample. The V and J genes are TRBV20-1 and TRBJ2-7; D remains unclear. The CDR3 totals 10 residues. V lost 3 bases and J lost 3, with 3 bases in between. The germline gives CDR1 DFQATT, CDR2 SNEGSKA (reference sequence). The DNA of the CDR3 is TGCAGTGCTAGCGGCTACGAGCAGTACTTC. Translating it yields CSASGYEQYF.

The CDR3 coding sequence is TGTGCCATCGGACCCGGGACTGTTAACAATGAGCAGTTCTTC. This sequence encodes CAIGPGTVNNEQFF. The V gene is TRBV10-3, the J gene TRBJ2-1; D is perhaps TRBD2 (6 bases). Germline CDR1 ENHRY, CDR2 SYGVKD. Between the trimmed V and J ends, which lost 8 bases and 5 bases, there was a span of 16 bases. The CDR3 loop spans 14 amino acids.

The V gene is TRBV5-6, the J gene TRBJ2-5; no reliable D call. Looked up from germline, CDR1 is SGHDT and CDR2 is YYEEEE. V was trimmed by 2 bases and J by 0 bases, leaving 8 bases between them. There are 14 residues in the CDR3. The CDR3 DNA sequence: TGTGCCAGCAGCTTTCTTACGGACCAAGAGACCCAGTACTTC. The encoded protein is CASSFLTDQETQYF.

The chain joins TRBV5-8 to TRBJ1-3; possible D gene TRBD1, 5 bases. Trimming removed 2 bases from V and 2 bases from J, with 8 bases in between. The CDR3 spans 14 residues. The V gene's germline CDR1 is SGHTS and CDR2 YDEGEE. As DNA, the CDR3 is TGTGCCAGCAGCTTCGGGGGGACTGGAAACACCATATATTTT. This gives the protein CASSFGGTGNTIYF.